This T cell receptor (beta chain) appears in the sequencing data of a study of blood T cell repertoires in COVID-19. This clone was seen only a few times. The assay was immunoSEQ multiplex PCR, and TCRdb's table has in-frame clones only and misses some. The sample yields 270,000 or so clones, 91% seen once. Ages ranged from roughly 18 to 100 years, with residence in fewer than 25 US areas. Exposed participants encountered a COVID-19 case during the 2 weeks preceding study entry. This CDR3 is 16 amino acids long. The V and J ends lost 7 bases and 0 bases, in that order; junction bases with no gene match: 8. CDR1 SNHLY and CDR2 FYNNEI come from the germline V gene.

Material for sequencing was PBMCs or T cells enriched from blood (not recorded which). The V call is TRBV2, the J call TRBJ2-1; 8 positions agree with TRBD2. This receptor was identified in a man aged 35 to 55 who had been exposed to COVID-19. Written as DNA, the CDR3 is TGTGCCAGCAAGACTAGCGCAACCTTCTCCTACAATGAGCAGTTCTTC. Its protein product is CASKTSATFSYNEQFF.